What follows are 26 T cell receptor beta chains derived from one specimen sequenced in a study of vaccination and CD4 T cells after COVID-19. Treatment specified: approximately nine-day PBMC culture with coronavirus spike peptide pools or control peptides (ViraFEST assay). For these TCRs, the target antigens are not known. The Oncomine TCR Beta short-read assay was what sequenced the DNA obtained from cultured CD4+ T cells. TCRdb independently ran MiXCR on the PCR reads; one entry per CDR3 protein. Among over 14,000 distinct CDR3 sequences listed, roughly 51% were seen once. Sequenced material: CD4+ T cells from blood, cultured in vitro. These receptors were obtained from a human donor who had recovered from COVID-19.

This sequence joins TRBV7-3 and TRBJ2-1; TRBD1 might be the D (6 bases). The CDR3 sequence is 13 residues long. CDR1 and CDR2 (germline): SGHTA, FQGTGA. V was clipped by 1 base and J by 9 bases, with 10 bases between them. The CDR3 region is CASSLMGAGEQFF. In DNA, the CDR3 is TGTGCCAGCAGCTTAATGGGGGCGGGTGAGCAGTTCTTC.

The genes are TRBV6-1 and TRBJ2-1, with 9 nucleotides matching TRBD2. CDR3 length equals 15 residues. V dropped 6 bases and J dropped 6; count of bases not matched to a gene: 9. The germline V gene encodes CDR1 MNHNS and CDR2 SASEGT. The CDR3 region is CASRGGRAVVNEQFF. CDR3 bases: TGTGCCAGCAGGGGCGGGAGGGCTGTCGTCAATGAGCAGTTCTTC.

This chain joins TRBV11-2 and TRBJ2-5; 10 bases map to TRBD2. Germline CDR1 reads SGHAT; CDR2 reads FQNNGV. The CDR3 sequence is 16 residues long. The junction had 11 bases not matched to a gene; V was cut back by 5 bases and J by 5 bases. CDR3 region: CASSPPRLAGVETQYF. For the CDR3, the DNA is TGTGCCAGCAGCCCCCCCCGGCTAGCGGGAGTTGAGACCCAGTACTTC.

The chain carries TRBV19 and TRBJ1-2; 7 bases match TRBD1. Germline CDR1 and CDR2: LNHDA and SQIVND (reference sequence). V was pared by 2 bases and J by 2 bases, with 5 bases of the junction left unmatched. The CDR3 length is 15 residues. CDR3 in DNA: TGTGCCAGTAGTATACTTGGCAGGGGGAACTATGGCTACACCTTC. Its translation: CASSILGRGNYGYTF.

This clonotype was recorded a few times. Here the CDR3 reads CASSYFAGRGEQFF. The DNA of the CDR3 is TGTGCCAGCAGTTACTTTGCAGGGCGAGGGGAGCAGTTCTTC. The chain links TRBV6-5 to TRBJ2-1; perhaps D is TRBD1 or TRBD2 (5 bases each). Trimming took off 1 base at V and 10 bases at J, with 14 bases between the two ends. The germline CDR1 and CDR2 sequences are MNHEY and SVGAGI. The CDR3 contains 14 residues.

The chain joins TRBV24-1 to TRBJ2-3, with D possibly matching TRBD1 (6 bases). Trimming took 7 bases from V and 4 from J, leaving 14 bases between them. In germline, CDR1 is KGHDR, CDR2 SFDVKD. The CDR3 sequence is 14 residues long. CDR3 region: CATSNPTGPDTQYF. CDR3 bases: TGTGCCACCAGCAACCCGACAGGTCCAGATACGCAGTATTTT.

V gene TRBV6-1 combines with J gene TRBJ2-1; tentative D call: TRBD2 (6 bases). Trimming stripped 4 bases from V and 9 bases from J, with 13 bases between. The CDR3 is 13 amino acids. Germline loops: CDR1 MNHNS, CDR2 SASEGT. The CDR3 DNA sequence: TGTGCCAGCAGTGCGACTAGTATCAGTGAGCAGTTCTTC. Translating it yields CASSATSISEQFF.

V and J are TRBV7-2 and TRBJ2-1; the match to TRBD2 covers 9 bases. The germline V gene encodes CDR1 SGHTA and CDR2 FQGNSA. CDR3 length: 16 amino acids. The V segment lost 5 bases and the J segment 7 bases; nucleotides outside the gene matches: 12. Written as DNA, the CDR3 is TGTGCCAGCAGCGCCCGACTAGCGGAGGTCATGAATGAGCAGTTCTTC. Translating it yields CASSARLAEVMNEQFF.

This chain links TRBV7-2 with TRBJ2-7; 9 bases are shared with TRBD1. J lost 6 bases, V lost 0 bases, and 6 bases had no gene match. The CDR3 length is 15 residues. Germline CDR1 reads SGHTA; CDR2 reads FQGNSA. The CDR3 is CASSLARTGDAEQYF. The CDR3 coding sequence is TGTGCCAGCAGCTTAGCGAGGACAGGGGACGCCGAGCAGTACTTC.

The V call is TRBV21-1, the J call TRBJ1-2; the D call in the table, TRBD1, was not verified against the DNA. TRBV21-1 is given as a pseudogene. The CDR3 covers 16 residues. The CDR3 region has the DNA TGTGCCAGCAGCAAAGCCCAGGGCAGGGGGCTGAATGGCTACACCTTC. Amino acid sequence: CASSKAQGRGLNGYTF.

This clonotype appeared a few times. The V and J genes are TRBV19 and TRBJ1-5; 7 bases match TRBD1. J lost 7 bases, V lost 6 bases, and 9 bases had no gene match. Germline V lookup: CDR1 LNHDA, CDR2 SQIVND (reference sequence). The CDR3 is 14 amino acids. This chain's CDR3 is CASSETGVGQPQHF. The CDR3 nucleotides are TGTGCCAGTAGCGAAACAGGGGTTGGGCAGCCCCAGCATTTT.

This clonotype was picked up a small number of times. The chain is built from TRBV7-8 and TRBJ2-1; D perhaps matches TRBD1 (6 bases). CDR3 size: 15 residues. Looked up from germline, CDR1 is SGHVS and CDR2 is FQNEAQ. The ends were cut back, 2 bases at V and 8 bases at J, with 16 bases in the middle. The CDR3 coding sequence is TGTGCCAGCAGCTTACAAGGCGCGCAGGGGTATGAGCAGTTCTTC. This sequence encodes CASSLQGAQGYEQFF.

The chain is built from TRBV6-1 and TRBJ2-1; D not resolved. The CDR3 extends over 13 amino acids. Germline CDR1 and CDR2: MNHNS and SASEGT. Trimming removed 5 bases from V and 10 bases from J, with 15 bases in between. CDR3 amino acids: CASSTGWKGEQFF. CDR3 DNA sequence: TGTGCCAGCAGTACCGGCTGGAAAGGAGAGCAGTTCTTC.

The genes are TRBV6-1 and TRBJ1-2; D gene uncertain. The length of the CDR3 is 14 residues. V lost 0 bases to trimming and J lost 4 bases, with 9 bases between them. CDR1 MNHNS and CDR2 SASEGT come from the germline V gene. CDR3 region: CASSEASGLYGYTF. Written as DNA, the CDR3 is TGTGCCAGCAGTGAAGCCTCCGGACTCTATGGCTACACCTTC.

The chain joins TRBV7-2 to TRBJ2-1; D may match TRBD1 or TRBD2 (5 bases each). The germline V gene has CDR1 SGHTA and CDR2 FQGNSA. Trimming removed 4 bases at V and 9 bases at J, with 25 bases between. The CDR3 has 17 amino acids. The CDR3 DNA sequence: TGTGCCAGCAGCTCCCACCCCACGGGACGCGCTGGGTCTGAGCAGTTCTTC. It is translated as CASSSHPTGRAGSEQFF. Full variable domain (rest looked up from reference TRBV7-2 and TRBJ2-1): GAGVSQSPSNKVTEKGKDVELRCDPISGHTALYWYRQSLGQGLEFLIYFQGNSAPDKSGLPSDRFSAERTGGSVSTLTIQRTQQEDSAVYLCASSSHPTGRAGSEQFFGPGTRLTVL.

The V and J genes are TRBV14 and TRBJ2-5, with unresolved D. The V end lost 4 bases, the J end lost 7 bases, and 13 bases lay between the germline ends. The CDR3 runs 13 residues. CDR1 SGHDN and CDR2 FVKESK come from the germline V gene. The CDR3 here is CASSPGPSGTQYF. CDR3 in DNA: TGTGCCAGCAGCCCTGGTCCCTCCGGGACCCAGTACTTC.

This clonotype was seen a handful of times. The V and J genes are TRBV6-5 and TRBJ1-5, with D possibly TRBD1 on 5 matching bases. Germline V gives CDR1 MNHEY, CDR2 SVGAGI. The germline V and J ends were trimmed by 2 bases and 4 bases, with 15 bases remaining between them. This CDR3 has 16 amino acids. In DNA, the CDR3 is TGTGCCAGCAGTTACGGGGCCGGGGGTGGAAATCAGCCCCAGCATTTT. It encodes CASSYGAGGGNQPQHF.

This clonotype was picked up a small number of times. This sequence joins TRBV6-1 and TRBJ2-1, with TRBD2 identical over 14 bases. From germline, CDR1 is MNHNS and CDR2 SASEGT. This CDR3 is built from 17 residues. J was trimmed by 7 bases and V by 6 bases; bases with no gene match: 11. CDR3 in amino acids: CASRGRLAGGPQNEQFF. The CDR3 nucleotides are TGTGCCAGCAGGGGACGACTAGCGGGAGGGCCTCAAAATGAGCAGTTCTTC.

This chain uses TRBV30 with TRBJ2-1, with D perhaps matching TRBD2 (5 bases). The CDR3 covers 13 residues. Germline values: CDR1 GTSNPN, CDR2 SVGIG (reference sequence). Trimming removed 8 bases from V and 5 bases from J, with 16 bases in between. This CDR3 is CAMARGPHNEQFF. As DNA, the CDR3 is TGTGCCATGGCCCGGGGTCCCCACAATGAGCAGTTCTTC.

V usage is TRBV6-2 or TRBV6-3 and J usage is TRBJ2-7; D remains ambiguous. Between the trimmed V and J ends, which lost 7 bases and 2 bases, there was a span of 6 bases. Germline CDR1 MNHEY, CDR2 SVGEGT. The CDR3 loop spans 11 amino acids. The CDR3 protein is CASKFAYEQYF. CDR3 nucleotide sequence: TGTGCCAGCAAATTCGCCTACGAGCAGTACTTC.

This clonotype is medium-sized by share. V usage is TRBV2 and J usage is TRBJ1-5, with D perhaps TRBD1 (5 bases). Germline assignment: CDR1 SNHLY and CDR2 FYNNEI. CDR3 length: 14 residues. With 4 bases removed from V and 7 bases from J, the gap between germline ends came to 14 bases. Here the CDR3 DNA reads TGTGCCAGCAGTGGGGAAGCGGGGCGCCAGCCCCAGCATTTT. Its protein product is CASSGEAGRQPQHF.

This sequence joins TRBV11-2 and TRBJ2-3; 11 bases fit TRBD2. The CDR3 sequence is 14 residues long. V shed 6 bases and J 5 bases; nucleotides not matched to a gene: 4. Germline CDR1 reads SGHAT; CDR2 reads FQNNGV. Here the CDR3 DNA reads TGTGCCAGCAGATATAGCGGGGGGGTAGATACGCAGTATTTT. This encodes CASRYSGGVDTQYF. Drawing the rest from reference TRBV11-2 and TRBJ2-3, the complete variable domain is EAGVAQSPRYKIIEKRQSVAFWCNPISGHATLYWYQQILGQGPKLLIQFQNNGVVDDSQLPKDRFSAERLKGVDSTLKIQPAKLEDSAVYLCASRYSGGVDTQYFGPGTRLTVL.

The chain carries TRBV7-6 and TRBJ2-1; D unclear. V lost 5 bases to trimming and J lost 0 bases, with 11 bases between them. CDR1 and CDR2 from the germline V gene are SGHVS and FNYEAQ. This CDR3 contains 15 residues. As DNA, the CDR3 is TGTGCCAGCAGCGCCCGGTTCAACTCCTACAATGAGCAGTTCTTC. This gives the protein CASSARFNSYNEQFF.

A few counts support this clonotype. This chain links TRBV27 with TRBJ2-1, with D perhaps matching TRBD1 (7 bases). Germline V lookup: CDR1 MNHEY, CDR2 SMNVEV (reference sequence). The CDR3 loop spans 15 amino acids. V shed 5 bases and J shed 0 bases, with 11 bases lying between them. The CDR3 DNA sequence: TGTGCCAGCAGTCCGCAGGGGGGCTCCTACAATGAGCAGTTCTTC. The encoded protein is CASSPQGGSYNEQFF.

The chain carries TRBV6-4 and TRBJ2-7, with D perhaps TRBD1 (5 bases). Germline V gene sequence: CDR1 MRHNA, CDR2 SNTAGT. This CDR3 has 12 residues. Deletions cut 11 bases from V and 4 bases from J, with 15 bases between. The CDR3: CAAAPRAYEQYF. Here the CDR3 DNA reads TGTGCCGCGGCCCCCAGGGCTTACGAGCAGTACTTC.

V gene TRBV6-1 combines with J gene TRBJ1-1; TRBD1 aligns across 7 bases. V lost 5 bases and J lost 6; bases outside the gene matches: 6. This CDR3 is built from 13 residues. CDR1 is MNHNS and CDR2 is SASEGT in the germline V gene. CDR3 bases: TGTGCCAGCAGTACGCGGACAGGATCTGAAGCTTTCTTT. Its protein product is CASSTRTGSEAFF.